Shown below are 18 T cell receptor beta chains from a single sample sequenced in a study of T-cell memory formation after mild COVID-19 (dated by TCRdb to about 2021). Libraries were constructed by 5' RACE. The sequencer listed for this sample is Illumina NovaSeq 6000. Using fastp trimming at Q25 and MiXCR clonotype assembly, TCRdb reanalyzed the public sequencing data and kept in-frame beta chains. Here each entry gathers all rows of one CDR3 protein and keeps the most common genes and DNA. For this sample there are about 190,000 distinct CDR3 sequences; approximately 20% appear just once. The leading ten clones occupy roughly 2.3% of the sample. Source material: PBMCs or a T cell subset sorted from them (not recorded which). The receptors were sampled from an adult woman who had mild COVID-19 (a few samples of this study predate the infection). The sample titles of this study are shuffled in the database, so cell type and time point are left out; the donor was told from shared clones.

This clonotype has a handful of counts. Written as DNA, the CDR3 is TGTGCCAGCAATAAGAAAAACATTCAGTACTTC. The encoded protein is CASNKKNIQYF. This chain joins TRBV21-1 and TRBJ2-4. TRBV21-1 is labeled a pseudogene. The CDR3 is made up of 11 amino acids.

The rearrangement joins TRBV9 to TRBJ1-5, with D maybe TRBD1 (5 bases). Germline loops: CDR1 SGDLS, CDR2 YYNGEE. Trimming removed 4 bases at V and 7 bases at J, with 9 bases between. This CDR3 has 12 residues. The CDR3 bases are TGTGCCAGCAGCCCACGGGACCAGCCCCAGCATTTT. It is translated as CASSPRDQPQHF.

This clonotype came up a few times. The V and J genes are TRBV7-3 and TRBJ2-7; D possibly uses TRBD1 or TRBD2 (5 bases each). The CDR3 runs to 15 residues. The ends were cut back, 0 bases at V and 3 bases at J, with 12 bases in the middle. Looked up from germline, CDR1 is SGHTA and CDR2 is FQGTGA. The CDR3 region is CASSLTPGPRYEQYF. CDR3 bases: TGTGCCAGCAGCTTAACCCCGGGACCCCGCTACGAGCAGTACTTC.

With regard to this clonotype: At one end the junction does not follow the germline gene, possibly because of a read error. The CDR3 DNA reads TGTGCTAGCAGCCCCATCGGGGCTAGCGGAAAAGAGACCCAGTACTTC. It codes for CASSPIGASGKETQYF. The V gene is TRBV7-7, the J gene TRBJ2-5; TRBD2 matches at 7 bases. Germline assignment: CDR1 SSHAT and CDR2 FNYEAQ (reference sequence). The CDR3 is 16 amino acids. The full variable domain, with the rest looked up from reference TRBV7-7 and TRBJ2-5, is GAGVSQSPRYKVTKRGQDVTLRCDPISSHATLYWYQQALGQGPEFLTYFNYEAQPDKSGLPSDRFSAERPEGSISTLTIQRTEQRDSAMYRCASSPIGASGKETQYFGPGTRLLVL.

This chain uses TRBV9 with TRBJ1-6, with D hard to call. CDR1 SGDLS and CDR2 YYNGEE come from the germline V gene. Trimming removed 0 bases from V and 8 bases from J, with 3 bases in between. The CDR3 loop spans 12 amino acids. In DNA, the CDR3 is TGTGCCAGCAGCGTAGTTCATTCACCCCTCCACTTT. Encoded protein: CASSVVHSPLHF. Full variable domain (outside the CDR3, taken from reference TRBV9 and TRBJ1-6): DSGVTQTPKHLITATGQRVTLRCSPRSGDLSVYWYQQSLDQGLQFLIQYYNGEERAKGNILERFSAQQFPDLHSELNLSSLELGDSALYFCASSVVHSPLHFGNGTRLTVT.

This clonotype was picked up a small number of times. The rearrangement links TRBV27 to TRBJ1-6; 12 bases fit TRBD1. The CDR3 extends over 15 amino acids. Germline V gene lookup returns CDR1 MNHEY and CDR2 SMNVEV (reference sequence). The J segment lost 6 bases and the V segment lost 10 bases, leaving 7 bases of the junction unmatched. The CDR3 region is CATTPGQGANSPLHF. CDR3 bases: TGTGCCACCACTCCGGGACAGGGGGCTAATTCACCCCTCCACTTT.

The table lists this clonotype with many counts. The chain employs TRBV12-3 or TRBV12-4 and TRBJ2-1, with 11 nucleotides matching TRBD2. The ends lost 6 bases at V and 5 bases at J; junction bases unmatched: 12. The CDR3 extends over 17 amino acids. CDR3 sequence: CASRKYTGTSGDNEQFF. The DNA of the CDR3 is TGTGCCAGCAGAAAATACACCGGGACTAGCGGCGACAATGAGCAGTTCTTC.

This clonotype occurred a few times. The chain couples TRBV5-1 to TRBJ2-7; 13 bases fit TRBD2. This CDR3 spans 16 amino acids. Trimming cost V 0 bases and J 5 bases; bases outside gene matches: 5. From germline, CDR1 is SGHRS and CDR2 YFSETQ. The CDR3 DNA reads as TGCGCCAGCAGCTTGGGGACTAGCGGGAGAGTAGACGAGCAGTACTTC. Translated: CASSLGTSGRVDEQYF.

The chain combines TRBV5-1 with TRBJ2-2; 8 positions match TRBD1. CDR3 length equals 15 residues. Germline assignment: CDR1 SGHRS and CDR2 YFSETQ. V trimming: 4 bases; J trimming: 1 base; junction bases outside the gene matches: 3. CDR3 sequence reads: CASSTGTGNTGELFF. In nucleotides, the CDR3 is TGCGCCAGCAGCACGGGGACAGGGAACACCGGGGAGCTGTTTTTT.

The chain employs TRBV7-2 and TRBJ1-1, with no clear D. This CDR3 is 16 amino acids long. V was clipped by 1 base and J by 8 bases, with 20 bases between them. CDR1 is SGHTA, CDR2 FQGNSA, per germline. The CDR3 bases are TGTGCCAGCAGCTTAGAGGTCGCGAGAACACCGATAGAAGCTTTCTTT. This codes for CASSLEVARTPIEAFF.

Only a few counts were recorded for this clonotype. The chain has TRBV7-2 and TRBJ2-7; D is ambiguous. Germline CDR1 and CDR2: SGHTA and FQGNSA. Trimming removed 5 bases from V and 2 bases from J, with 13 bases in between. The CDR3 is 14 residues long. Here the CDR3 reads CASSTDPTAYEQYF. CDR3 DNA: TGTGCCAGCAGCACCGATCCGACCGCCTACGAGCAGTACTTC.

This chain's CDR3 is CASSLGGGSETQYF. In DNA form, the CDR3 reads TGTGCCAGCAGCTTAGGTGGGGGATCGGAGACCCAGTACTTC. The chain couples TRBV7-9 to TRBJ2-5; TRBD1 or TRBD2 may be the D gene (5 bases each). Germline V gene data show CDR1 as SEHNR and CDR2 as FQNEAQ (reference sequence). The CDR3 totals 14 residues. Deletions cut 1 base from V and 5 bases from J, with 11 bases between.

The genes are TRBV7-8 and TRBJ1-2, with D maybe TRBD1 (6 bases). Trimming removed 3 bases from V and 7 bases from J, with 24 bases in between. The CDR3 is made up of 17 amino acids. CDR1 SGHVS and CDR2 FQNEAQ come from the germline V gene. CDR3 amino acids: CASSFPPRGWGAGGYTF. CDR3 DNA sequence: TGTGCCAGCAGCTTTCCACCAAGGGGATGGGGGGCTGGTGGCTACACCTTC.

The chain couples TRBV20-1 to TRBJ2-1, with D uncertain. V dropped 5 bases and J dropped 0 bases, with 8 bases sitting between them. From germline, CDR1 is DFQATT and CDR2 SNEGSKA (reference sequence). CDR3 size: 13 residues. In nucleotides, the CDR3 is TGCAGTGCTCCGGCCAGCTCCTACAATGAGCAGTTCTTC. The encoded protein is CSAPASSYNEQFF.

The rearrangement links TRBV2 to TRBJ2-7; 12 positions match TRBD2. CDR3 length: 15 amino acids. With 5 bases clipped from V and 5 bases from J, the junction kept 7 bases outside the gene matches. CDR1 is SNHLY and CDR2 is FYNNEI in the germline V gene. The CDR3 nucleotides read TGTGCCAGCAGTATAGGACTAGCGGGACTTAACGAGCAGTACTTC. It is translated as CASSIGLAGLNEQYF. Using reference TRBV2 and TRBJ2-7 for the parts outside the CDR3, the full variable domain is EPEVTQTPSHQVTQMGQEVILRCVPISNHLYFYWYRQILGQKVEFLVSFYNNEISEKSEIFDDQFSVERPDGSNFTLKIRSTKLEDSAMYFCASSIGLAGLNEQYFGPGTRLTVT.

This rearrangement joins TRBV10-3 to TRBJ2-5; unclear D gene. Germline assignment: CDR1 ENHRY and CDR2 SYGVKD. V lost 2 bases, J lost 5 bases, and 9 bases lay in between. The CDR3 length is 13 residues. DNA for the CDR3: TGTGCCATCAGTGAGGCCCCAATGGAGACCCAGTACTTC. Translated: CAISEAPMETQYF.

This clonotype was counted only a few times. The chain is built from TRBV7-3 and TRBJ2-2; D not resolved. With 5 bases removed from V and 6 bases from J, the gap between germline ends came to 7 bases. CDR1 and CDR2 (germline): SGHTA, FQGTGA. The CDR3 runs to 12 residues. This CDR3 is CASSRSAGELFF. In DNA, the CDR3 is TGTGCCAGCAGCAGATCAGCCGGGGAGCTGTTTTTT.

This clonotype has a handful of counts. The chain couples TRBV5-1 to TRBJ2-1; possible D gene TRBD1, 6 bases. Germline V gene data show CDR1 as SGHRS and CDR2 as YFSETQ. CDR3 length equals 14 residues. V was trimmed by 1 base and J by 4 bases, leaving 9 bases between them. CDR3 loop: CASSLSQGYNEQFF. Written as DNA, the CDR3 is TGCGCCAGCAGCTTGTCACAGGGATACAATGAGCAGTTCTTC.